This TCR beta chain stems from a study of T cells after yellow fever vaccination. The study, taken as a whole, reports: Sorted repertoires could include abundant contaminating clonotypes from bulk cells. After the booster, roughly 96% of CD4 and around nine tenths of CD8 primary-response clones were re-detected.

This clonotype was detected ten times or more. As yet, its antigen is unknown. TCRdb called the 5' RACE reads again in MiXCR, with one record for every CDR3 protein. The profile shows approximately 300,000 distinct CDR3 sequences, around 7% of them singletons. The clonotype comes from a young man who received the YFV17D yellow fever vaccine. The sample consisted of PBMCs, taken about 49 days after the first yellow fever vaccination.

Here the CDR3 DNA reads TGCGCCAGCAGCCTGCGGACAGGGGACCCAGCTTTCTTT. Its protein product is CASSLRTGDPAFF. V is TRBV5-1 and J is TRBJ1-1, with 9 positions matching TRBD1. CDR3 length: 13 residues. CDR1 is SGHRS and CDR2 is YFSETQ in the germline V gene. Trimming removed 4 bases from V and 10 bases from J; junction bases left unmatched: 8.